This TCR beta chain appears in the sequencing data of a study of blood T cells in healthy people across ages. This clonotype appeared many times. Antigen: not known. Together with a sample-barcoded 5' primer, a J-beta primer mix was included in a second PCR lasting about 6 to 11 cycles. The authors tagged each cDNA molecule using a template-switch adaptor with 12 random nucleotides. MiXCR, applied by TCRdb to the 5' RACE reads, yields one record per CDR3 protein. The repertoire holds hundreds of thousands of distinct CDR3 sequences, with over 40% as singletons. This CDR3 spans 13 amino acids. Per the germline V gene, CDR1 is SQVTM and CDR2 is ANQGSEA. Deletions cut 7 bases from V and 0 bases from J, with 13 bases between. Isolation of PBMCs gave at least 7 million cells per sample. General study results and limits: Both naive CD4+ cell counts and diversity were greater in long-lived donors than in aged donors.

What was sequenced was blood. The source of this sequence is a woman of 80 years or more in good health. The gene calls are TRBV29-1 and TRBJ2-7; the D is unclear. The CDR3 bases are TGCAGCGGACTGTTAGCTCACTCCTACGAGCAGTACTTC. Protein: CSGLLAHSYEQYF.